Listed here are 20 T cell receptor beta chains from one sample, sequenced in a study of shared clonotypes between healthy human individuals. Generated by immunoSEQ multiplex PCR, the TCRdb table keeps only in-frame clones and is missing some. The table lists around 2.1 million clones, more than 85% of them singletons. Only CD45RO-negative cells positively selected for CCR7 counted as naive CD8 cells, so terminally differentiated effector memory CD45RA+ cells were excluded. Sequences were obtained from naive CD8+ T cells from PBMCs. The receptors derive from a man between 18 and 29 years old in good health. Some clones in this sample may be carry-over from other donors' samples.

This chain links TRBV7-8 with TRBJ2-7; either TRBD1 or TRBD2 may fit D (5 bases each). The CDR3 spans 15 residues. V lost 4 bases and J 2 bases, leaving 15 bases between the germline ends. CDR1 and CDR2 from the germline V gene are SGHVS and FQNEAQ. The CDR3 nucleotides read TGTGCCAGCAGCTCCCCGGGGACCGGAACCTACGAGCAGTACTTC. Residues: CASSSPGTGTYEQYF.

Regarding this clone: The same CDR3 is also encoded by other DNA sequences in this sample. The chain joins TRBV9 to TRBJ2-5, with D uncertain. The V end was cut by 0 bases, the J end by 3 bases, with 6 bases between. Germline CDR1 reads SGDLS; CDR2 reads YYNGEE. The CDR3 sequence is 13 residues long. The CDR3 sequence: CASSVGHKETQYF. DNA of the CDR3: TGTGCCAGCAGCGTAGGACACAAAGAGACCCAGTACTTC.

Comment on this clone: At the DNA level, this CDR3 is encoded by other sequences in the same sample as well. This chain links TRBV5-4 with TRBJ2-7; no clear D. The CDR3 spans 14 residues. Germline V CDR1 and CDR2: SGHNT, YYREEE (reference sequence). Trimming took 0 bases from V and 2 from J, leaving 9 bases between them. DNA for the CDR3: TGTGCCAGCAGCTTGGAAGGCCGAGCCTACGAGCAGTACTTC. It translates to CASSLEGRAYEQYF.

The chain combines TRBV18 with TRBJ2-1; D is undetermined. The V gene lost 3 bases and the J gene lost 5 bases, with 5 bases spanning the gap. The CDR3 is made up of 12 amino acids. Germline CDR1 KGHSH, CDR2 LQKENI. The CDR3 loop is CASSPNHNEQFF. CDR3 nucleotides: TGTGCCAGCTCACCCAACCACAATGAGCAGTTCTTC.

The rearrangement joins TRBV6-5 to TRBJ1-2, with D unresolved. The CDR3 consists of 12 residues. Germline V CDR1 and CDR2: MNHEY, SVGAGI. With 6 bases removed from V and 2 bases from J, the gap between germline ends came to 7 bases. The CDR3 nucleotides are TGTGCCAGCAGGGCACAAAACTATGGCTACACCTTC. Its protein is CASRAQNYGYTF.

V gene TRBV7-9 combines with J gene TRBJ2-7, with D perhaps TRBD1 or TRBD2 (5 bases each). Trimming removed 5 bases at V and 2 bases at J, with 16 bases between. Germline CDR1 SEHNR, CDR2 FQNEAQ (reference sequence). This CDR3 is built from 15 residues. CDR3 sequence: CASSPRDLYTYEQYF. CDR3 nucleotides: TGTGCCAGCAGCCCCCGGGACCTTTACACCTACGAGCAGTACTTC.

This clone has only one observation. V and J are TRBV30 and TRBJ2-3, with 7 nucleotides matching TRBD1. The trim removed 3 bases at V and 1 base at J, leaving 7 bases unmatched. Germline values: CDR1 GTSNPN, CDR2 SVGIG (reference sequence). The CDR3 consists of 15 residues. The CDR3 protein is CAWRRKGARTDTQYF. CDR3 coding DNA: TGTGCCTGGAGAAGGAAGGGGGCTCGCACAGATACGCAGTATTTT.

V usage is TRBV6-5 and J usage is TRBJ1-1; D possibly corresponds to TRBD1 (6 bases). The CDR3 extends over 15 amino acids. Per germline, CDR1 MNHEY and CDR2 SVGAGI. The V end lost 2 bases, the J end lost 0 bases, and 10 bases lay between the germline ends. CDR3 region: CASSYTEGVNTEAFF. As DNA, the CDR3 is TGTGCCAGCAGTTACACTGAGGGGGTGAACACTGAAGCTTTCTTT.

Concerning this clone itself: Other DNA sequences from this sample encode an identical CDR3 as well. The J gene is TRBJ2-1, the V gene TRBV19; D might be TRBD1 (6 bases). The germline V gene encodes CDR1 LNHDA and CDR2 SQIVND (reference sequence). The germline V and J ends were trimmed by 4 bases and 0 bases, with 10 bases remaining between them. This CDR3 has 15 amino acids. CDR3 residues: CASSTGQSSYNEQFF. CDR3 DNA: TGTGCCAGTAGTACCGGACAGAGCTCCTACAATGAGCAGTTCTTC.

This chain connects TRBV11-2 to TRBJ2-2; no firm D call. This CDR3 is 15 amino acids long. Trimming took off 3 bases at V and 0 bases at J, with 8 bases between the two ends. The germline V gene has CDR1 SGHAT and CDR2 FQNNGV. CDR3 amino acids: CASSLRGSNTGELFF. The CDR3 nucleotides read TGTGCCAGCAGCTTGCGAGGATCGAACACCGGGGAGCTGTTTTTT. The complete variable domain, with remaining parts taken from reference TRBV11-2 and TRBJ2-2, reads EAGVAQSPRYKIIEKRQSVAFWCNPISGHATLYWYQQILGQGPKLLIQFQNNGVVDDSQLPKDRFSAERLKGVDSTLKIQPAKLEDSAVYLCASSLRGSNTGELFFGEGSRLTVL.

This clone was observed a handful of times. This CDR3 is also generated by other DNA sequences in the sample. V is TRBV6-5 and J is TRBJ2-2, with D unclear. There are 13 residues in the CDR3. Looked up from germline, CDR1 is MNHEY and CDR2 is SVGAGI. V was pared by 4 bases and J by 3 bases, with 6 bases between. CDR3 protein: CASSLTYTGELFF. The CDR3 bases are TGTGCCAGCAGTTTAACGTACACCGGGGAGCTGTTTTTT.

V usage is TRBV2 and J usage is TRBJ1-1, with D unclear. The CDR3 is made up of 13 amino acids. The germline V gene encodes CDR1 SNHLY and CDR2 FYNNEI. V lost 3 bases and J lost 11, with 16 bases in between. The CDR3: CASSEIAYDGAFF. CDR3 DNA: TGTGCCAGCAGTGAGATAGCCTACGATGGGGCTTTCTTT.

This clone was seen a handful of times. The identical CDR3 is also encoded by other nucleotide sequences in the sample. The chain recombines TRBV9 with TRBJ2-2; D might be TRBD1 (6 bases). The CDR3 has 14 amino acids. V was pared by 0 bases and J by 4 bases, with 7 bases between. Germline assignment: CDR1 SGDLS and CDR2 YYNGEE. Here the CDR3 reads CASSVGGGTGELFF. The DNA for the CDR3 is TGTGCCAGCAGCGTAGGAGGGGGCACCGGGGAGCTGTTTTTT.

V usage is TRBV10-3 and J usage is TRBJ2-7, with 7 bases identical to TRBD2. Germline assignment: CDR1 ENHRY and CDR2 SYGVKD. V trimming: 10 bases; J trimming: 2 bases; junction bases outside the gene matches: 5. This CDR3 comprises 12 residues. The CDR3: CATLATTYEQYF. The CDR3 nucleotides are TGTGCCACACTAGCGACCACCTACGAGCAGTACTTC.

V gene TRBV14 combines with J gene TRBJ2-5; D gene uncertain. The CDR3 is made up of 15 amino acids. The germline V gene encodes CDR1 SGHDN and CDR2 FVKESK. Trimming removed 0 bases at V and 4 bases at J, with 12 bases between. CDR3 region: CASSQDHSTPETQYF. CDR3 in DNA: TGTGCCAGCAGCCAAGATCACAGCACCCCAGAGACCCAGTACTTC.

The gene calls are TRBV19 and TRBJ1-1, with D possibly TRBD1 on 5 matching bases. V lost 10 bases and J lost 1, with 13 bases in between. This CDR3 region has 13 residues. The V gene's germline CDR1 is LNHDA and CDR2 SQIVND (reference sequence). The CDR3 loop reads CATAGVPNTEAFF. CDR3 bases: TGTGCCACCGCGGGGGTTCCGAACACTGAAGCTTTCTTT.

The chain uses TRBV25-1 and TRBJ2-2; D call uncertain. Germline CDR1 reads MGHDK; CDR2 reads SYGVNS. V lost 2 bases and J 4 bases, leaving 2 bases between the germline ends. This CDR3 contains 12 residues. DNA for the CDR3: TGTGCCAGCAGTGAAATCACCGGGGAGCTGTTTTTT. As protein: CASSEITGELFF.

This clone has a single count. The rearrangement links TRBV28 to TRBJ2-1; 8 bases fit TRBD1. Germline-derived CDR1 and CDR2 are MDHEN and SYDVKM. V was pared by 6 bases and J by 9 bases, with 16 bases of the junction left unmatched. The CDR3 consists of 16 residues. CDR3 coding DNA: TGTGCCAGCAGCCTTTATCCCCGGGACAGGAGGACTGAGCAGTTCTTC. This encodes CASSLYPRDRRTEQFF.

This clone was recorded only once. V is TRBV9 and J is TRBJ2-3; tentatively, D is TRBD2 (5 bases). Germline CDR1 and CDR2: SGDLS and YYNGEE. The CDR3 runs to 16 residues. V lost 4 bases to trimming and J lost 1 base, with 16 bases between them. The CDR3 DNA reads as TGTGCCAGCAGCCCCGAAGGCGGGTACGGCACAGATACGCAGTATTTT. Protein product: CASSPEGGYGTDTQYF.

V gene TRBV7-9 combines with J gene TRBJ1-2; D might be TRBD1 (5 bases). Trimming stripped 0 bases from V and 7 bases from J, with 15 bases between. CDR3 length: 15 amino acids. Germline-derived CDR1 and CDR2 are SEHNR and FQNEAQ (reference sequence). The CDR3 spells CASSLAGTGWGGYTF. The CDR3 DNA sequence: TGTGCCAGCAGCTTAGCAGGGACCGGTTGGGGTGGCTACACCTTC.